This T cell receptor (beta chain) derives from a study of T cells in Graves' hyperthyroidism and ophthalmopathy. Study outcomes and limitations: Most expanded thyroid clonotypes above 0.001 recurred in blood.

Germline assignment: CDR1 SGHTA and CDR2 FQGNSA. V lost 4 bases to trimming and J lost 10 bases, with 16 bases between them. This CDR3 comprises 13 residues. A remark on this clonotype: Its antigen is unidentified. Without the conserved terminal phenylalanine or tryptophan, this CDR3 likely stems from a read error.

Authors of the study amplified TCR beta CDR3 regions from RNA transcripts. A first-round RT-PCR of the TCR CDR3 used the HTBI primer set. TCRdb called the multiplex PCR reads again in MiXCR, with one record for every CDR3 protein. Found here are 500,000 to 650,000 distinct CDR3 sequences, around 50% of them singletons; the top ten hold around 44%. The source material was peripheral blood or thyroid tissue (not recorded which). This chain uses TRBV7-2 with TRBJ1-2, with a possible D match to TRBD1 (5 bases). This receptor was taken from an adult woman with Graves' disease, either hyperthyroidism or ophthalmopathy (not recorded which). CDR3 amino acids: CASSSTTEMDYTS. CDR3 DNA: TGTGCCAGCAGCTCAACGACAGAGATGGACTACACCTCC.